This T cell receptor beta chain was identified in a study of shared clonotypes between healthy human individuals (dated by TCRdb to about 2020). Background for the entire study: The cohort included a few men and a couple of women between 18 and 49 years of age. Per donor, three plates each were used for CD4 naive and CD4 memory, two for CD8 naive, and one for CD8 memory. To estimate repertoire size and how much clonotypes are shared between individuals, the study performed deep sequencing of blood TCR repertoires from 4 to 6 healthy adults. Libraries were prepared and TCR repertoires were sequenced by different laboratories using diverse techniques, in order to increase sequencing depth and limit assay-specific biases. Each donor's leukapheresis produced roughly between roughly 0.94 and 9.5 billion PBMCs.

As concerns this clone: Its recognized antigen is unknown. Base qualities are not provided; no much larger clone lies one nucleotide away. In the same sample, other DNA sequences code for this CDR3.

Overall study results and their limits: Naive subsets generally had larger estimated clonotype richness than memory subsets did. Sharing across several donors was observed for 5% to 6.5% of naive CD4, 3% to 3.5% of naive CD8, 2.3% of memory CD4, and around 0.4% of memory CD8 clonotypes. Because the study included only a small number of donors, the genetic and exposure-history diversity represented was limited. Even with the large sequencing depth, rarefaction of the sorted-subset datasets indicated that sequencing was incomplete. Only blood was sampled, and tissue TCR repertoires likely differ from those in blood. Compared with non-shared clonotypes, clonotypes shared by all four sorted-subset donors had higher generation probabilities. Pairwise subsampling indicated that sequencing depth was expected to affect the degree of clonotype sharing among donors.

V gives up 8 bases and J gives up 2 bases, and the segment between their germline ends measures 10 bases. From the cysteine through the phenylalanine, the CDR3 covers 11 amino acids. Only the CDR3 portion is preserved as DNA: 33 bases, with reading frame beginning at the first base. CDR1 and CDR2 are drawn from the germline V gene (reference sequence): GTSNPN, SVGIG. Using the deep immunoSEQ assay, TCR CDR3 regions were amplified from genomic DNA by multiplex PCR. For each cell subset, the extracted genomic DNA was distributed evenly across all wells of several immunoSEQ 96-well plates, and each plate served as one replicate. For sorted subsets, each replicate PCR was loaded with 200 ng genomic DNA, equivalent to about 30,000 T cell genomes. Purified libraries were measured with a Qubit 3.0 fluorometer, size-checked on a Bioanalyzer 2100, and measured again with the KAPA Library Quantification kit. Every immunoSEQ 96-well plate was sequenced on a dedicated single-read 150-cycle Illumina NextSeq 550 flow cell. In the authors' own workflow: Because the immunoSEQ output included only junctional sequences and no quality scores, the filtering could not be the same as the filtering used for full-length reads. Sequences were annotated with PyIR, a Python wrapper for IgBLAST v1.9, using IMGT germline references to assign V/J genes and CDR3. Reads were removed for weak V/J assignments (E-value above 1e-6), missing CDR3, stop codons, out-of-frame junctions, or ambiguous translated residues. V3J clonotypes were defined as sequences sharing an identical inferred V gene, J gene, and CDR3 amino acid sequence. To compute the percentage overlap between repertoires, the number of shared unique clonotypes was divided by the size of the smaller repertoire. Richness of each repertoire was evaluated using RTK rarefaction, the Chao1 estimator, and Recon v2.1 estimates of unobserved clonotypes. For all TCRbeta clonotypes obtained by the gDNA method from four donors, generation probabilities were computed with OLGA. TCRdb carries this immuneACCESS record with in-frame sequences only. Its versions omit some clonotypes, under half of them owing to an unresolved V gene in the studies checked, with the rest unexplained. Clone size and V and J calls were adopted from that table, with D and trimming inferred from the DNA. Across this sample there are millions of clones, with over 85% seen only once. The ten largest account for around 0.14% of the sample.

Donors were healthy HIV-negative adults with no recently reported acute infections or vaccinations. Every donor was a Caucasian adult living in Nashville, Tennessee, USA. Magnetic negative selection was used to enrich CD4+ T cells, after which naive cells were positively selected on CD45RA and the negative fraction became the memory subset. Blood was obtained by leukapheresis, after which PBMCs were separated by Ficoll-Histopaque density gradient centrifugation and cryopreserved in liquid nitrogen vapor phase. Analytical flow cytometry was used to check the purity and quantity of each magnetically sorted T cell population. Genomic DNA was isolated from each sorted fraction and quantified by UV absorbance on a Nanodrop 2000c.

Source material: naive CD4+ T cells sorted from blood. The sample's cell subset or site label is to be understood as: CD45RA+ positively selected. The receptor comes from a man aged 18 to 30 in good health. This sequence uses TRBV30 and TRBJ2-7; no confident D gene assignment can be made. The DNA sequence is given as TGTGCCACCGGACGGACCTACGAGCAGTACTTC. It specifies CATGRTYEQYF.